The present T cell receptor (beta chain) was sequenced within a study of blood T cells in healthy people across ages. Overall study findings and caveats: Age advanced and TCR beta diversity per million T cells fell, roughly linearly.

Healthy Russian Caucasian donors spanned ages roughly 6 to 100 years. Each donor's blood draw was approximately 10 milliliters of peripheral blood. Every sample had a minimum of 6 million PBMCs isolated. CDR1 is SGDLS, CDR2 YYNGEE, per germline. V was clipped by 3 bases and J by 6 bases; unmatched bases: 8. CDR3 length: 14 amino acids. A sample-barcoded 5' primer and a J-beta primer mix were used in a second PCR of roughly 6 to 11 cycles. TCRdb re-called the 5' RACE reads through MiXCR, storing one row per CDR3 protein. The table has 600,000 to 900,000 distinct CDR3 sequences, under 30% seen once; the top ten hold around 2.9%. Of note for this clonotype: What it binds is not known.

These records were also assigned to another study, of T cells of mothers and their children.

This TCR derives from a boy under 18 in good health. The sequenced sample was blood. The chain combines TRBV9 with TRBJ2-5; 7 bases line up with TRBD2. The CDR3 protein is CASSDGGGRKTQYF. The CDR3 DNA reads TGTGCCAGCAGCGACGGGGGAGGGAGAAAGACCCAGTACTTC.